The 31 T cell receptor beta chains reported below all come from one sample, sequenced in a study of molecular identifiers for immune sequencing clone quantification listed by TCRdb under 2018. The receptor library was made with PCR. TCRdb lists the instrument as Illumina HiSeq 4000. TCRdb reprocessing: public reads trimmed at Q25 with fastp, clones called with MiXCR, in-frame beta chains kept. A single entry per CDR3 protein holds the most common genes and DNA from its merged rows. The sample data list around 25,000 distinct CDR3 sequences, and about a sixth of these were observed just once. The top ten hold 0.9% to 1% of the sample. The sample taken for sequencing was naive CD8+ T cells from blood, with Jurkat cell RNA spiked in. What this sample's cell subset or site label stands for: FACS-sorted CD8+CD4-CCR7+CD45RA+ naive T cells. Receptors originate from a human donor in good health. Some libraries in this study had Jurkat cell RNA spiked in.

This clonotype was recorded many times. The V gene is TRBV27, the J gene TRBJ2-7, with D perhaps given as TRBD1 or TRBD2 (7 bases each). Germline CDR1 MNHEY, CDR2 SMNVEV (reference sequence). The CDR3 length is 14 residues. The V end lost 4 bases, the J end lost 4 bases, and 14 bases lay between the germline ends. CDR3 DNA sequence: TGTGCCAGCAGTTCAGGGGGGGGGGGGTACGAGCAGTACTTC. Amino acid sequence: CASSSGGGGYEQYF.

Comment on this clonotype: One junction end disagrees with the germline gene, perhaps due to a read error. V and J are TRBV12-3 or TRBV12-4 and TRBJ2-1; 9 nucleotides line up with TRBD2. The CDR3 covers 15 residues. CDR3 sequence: CASSLASGAYNEQFF. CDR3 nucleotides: TGTGCCAGCAGTCTAGCTAGCGGGGCCTACAATGAGCAGTTCTTC.

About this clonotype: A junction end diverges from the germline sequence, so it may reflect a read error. DNA of the CDR3: TGTGCCGGCAGTTCACCGGCTGGGGTGAACACTGAAGCTTTCTTT. Its translation: CAGSSPAGVNTEAFF. The chain carries TRBV27 and TRBJ1-1; D not certain. Germline lookup yields CDR1 MNHEY and CDR2 SMNVEV (reference sequence). The CDR3 totals 15 residues.

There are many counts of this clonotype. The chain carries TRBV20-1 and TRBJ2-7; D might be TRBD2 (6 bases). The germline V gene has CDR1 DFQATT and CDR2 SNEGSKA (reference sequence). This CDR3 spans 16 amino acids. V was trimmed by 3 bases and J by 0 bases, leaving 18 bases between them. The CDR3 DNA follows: TGCAGTGCTAGGCCCTTGGGGGGACCCGGCTCCTACGAGCAGTACTTC. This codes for CSARPLGGPGSYEQYF.

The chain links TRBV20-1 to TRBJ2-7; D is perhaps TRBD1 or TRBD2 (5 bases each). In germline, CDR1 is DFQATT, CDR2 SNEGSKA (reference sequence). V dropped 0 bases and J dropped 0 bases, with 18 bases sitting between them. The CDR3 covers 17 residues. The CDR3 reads CSARDGGGRSSSYEQYF. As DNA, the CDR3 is TGCAGTGCTAGAGATGGGGGTGGGCGTTCTTCCTCCTACGAGCAGTACTTC.

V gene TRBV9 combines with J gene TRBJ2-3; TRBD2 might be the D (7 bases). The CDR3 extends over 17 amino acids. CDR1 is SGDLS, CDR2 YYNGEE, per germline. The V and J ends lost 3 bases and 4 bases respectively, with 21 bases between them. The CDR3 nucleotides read TGTGCCAGCAGCGAGGGGGGGGGGACTGACCCCTCAGATACGCAGTATTTT. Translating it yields CASSEGGGTDPSDTQYF.

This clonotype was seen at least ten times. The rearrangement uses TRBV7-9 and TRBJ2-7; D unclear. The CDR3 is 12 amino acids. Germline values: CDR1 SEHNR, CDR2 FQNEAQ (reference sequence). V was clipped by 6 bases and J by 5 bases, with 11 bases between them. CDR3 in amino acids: CASRSVGDEQYF. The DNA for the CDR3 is TGTGCCAGCAGGTCCGTTGGGGACGAGCAGTACTTC.

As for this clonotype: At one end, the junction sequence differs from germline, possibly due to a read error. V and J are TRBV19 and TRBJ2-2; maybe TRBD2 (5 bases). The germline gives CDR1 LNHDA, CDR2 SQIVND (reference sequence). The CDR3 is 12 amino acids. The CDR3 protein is CASSIVPGELVF. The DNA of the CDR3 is TGCGCCAGTAGTATAGTCCCCGGGGAGCTGGTTTTT.

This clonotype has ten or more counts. CDR3 protein: CASSPAQGSPSGANVLTF. CDR3 coding DNA: TGTGCCAGCAGCCCCGCCCAAGGATCGCCCTCTGGGGCCAACGTCCTGACTTTC. This rearrangement joins TRBV14 to TRBJ2-6; no definite D call. CDR1 is SGHDN, CDR2 FVKESK, per germline. V lost 4 bases, J lost 0 bases, and 16 bases lay in between. This CDR3 is 18 amino acids long.

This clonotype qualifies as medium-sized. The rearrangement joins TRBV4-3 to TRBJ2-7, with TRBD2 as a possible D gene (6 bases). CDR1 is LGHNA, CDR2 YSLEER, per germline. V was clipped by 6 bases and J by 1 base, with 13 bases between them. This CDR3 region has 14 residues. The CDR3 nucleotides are TGCGCCAGCAGTATGTATGCGGGGTCCTACGAGCAGTACTTC. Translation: CASSMYAGSYEQYF.

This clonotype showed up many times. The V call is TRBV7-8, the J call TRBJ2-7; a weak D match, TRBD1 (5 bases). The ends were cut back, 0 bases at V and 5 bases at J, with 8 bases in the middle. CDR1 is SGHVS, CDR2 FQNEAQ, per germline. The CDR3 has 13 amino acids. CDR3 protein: CASSLAAGNEQYF. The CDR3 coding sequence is TGTGCCAGCAGCTTAGCCGCAGGGAACGAGCAGTACTTC.

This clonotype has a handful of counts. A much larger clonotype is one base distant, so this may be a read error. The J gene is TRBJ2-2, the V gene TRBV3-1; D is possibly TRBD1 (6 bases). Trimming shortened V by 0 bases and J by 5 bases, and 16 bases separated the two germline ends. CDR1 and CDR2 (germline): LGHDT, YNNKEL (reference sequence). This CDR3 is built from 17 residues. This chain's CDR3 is CASSQDGGGLGTGELFF. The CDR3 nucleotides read TGTGCCAGCAGCCAAGATGGGGGCGGGCTAGGAACCGGGGAGCTGTTTTTT.

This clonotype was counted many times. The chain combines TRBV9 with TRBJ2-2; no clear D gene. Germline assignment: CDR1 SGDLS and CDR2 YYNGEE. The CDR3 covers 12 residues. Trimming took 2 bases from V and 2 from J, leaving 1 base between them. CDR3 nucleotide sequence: TGTGCCAGCAGCGTCAACACCGGGGAGCTGTTTTTT. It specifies CASSVNTGELFF.

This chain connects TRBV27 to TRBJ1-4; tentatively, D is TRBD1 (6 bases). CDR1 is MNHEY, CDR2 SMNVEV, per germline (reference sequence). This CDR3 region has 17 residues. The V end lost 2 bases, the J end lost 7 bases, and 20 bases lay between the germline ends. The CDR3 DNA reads TGTGCCAGCAGTTTACTCCAACCAAGGGGGGCGGCTGAAAAACTGTTTTTT. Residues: CASSLLQPRGAAEKLFF.

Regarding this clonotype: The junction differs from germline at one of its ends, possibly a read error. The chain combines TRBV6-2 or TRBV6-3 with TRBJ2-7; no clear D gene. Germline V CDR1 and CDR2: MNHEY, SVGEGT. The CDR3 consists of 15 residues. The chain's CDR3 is CACSYSEPSSYEQYF. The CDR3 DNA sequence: TGTGCCTGCAGTTACTCGGAACCGAGCTCCTACGAGCAGTACTTC.

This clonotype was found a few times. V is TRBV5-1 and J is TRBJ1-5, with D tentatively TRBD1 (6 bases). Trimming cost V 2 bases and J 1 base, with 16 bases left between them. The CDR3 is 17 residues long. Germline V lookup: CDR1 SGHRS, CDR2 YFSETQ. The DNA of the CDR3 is TGCGCCAGCAGCTTCGGCAGGGGCAACTCAAGCAATCAGCCCCAGCATTTT. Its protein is CASSFGRGNSSNQPQHF.

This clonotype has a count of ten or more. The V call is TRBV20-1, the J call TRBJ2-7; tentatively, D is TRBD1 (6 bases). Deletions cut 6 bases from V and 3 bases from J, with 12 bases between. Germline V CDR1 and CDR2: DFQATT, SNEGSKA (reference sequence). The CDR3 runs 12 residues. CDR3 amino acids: CSAIRDNYEQYF. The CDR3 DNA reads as TGCAGTGCCATTAGGGACAACTACGAGCAGTACTTC.

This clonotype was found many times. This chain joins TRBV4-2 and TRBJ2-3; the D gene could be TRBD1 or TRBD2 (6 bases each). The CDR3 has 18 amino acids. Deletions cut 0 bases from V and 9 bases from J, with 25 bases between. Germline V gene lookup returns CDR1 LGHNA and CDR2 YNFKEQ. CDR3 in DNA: TGTGCCAGCAGCCAAGAAGCTAGCGAGAACCCAGAGGGGGGAACGCAGTATTTT. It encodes CASSQEASENPEGGTQYF.

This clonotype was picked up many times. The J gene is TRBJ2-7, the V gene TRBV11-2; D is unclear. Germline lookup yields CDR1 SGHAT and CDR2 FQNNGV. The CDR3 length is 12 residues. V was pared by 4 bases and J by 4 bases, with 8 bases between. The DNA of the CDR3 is TGTGCCAGCAGCTCCATGGGGTACGAGCAGTACTTC. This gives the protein CASSSMGYEQYF.

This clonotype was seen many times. The CDR3 sequence: CASRWGGTDTEAFF. The CDR3, as DNA: TGCGCCAGCAGGTGGGGGGGCACGGACACTGAAGCTTTCTTT. The gene calls are TRBV10-2 and TRBJ1-1; TRBD1 is a possible D gene (6 bases). Trimming took 6 bases from V and 3 from J, leaving 14 bases between them. The CDR3 is 14 residues long. Germline V gene data show CDR1 as WSHSY and CDR2 as SAAADI.

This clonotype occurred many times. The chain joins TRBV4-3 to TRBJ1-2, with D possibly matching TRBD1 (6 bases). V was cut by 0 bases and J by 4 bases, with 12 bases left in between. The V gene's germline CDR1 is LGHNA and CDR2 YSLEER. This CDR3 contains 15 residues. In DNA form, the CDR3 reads TGCGCCAGCAGCCAAGATACAGGGAATCTCTATGGCTACACCTTC. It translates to CASSQDTGNLYGYTF.

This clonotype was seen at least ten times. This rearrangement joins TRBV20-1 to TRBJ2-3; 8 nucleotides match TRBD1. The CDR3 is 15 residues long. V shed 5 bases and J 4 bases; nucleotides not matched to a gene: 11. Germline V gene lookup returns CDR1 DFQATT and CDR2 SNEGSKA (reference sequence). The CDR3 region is CSAVVDRGWADTQYF. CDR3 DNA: TGCAGTGCTGTCGTTGACAGGGGATGGGCAGATACGCAGTATTTT.

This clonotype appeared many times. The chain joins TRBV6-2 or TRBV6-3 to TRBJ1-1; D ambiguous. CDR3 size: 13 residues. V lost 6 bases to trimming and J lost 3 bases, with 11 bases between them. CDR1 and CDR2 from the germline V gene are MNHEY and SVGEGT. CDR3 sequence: CASRVTSYTEAFF. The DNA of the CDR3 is TGTGCCAGCAGAGTTACATCATACACTGAAGCTTTCTTT.

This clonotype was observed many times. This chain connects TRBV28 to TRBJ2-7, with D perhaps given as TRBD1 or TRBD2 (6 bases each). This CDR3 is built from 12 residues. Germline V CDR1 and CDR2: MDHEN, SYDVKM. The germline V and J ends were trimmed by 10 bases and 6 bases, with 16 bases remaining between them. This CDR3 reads CATRLEGGEQYF. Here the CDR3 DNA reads TGTGCCACCCGGCTCGAGGGGGGCGAGCAGTACTTC.

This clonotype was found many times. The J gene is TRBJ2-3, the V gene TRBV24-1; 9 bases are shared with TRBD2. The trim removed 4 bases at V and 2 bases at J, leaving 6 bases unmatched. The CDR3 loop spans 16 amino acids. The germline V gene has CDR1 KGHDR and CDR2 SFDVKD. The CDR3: CATSELTSGTTDTQYF. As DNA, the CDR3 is TGTGCCACCAGTGAGTTGACTAGCGGAACCACAGATACGCAGTATTTT.

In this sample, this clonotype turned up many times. CDR3 sequence reads: CASSYSDTGRDTQYF. As DNA, the CDR3 is TGTGCCAGCAGTTACTCCGATACGGGGAGGGATACGCAGTATTTT. The rearrangement links TRBV6-5 to TRBJ2-3, with D tentatively TRBD2 (6 bases). This CDR3 has 15 residues. Deletions cut 0 bases from V and 6 bases from J, with 13 bases between. Germline-derived CDR1 and CDR2 are MNHEY and SVGAGI.

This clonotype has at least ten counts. The CDR3 DNA sequence: TGTGCCAGCAGCTTTTCTGCCCTAGCGGGAGGGTCCTACAATGAGCAGTTCTTC. Translated, it gives CASSFSALAGGSYNEQFF. The rearrangement joins TRBV7-9 to TRBJ2-1; TRBD2 aligns across 12 bases. Germline CDR1 SEHNR, CDR2 FQNEAQ (reference sequence). The CDR3 covers 18 residues. V was pared by 3 bases and J by 1 base, with 7 bases of the junction left unmatched.

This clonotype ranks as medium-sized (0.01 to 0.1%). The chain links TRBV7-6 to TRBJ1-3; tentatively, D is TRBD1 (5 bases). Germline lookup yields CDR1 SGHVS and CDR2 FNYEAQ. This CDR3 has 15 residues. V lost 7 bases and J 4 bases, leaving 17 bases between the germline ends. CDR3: CASTPFGGNGNTIYF. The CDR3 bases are TGTGCCAGCACCCCCTTCGGGGGGAACGGAAACACCATATATTTT.

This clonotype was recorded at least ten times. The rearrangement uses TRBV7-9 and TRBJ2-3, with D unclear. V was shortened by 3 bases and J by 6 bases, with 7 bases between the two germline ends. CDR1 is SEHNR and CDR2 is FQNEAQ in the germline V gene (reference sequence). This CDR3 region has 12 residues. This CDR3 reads CASSFGSDTQYF. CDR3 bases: TGTGCCAGCAGCTTTGGGTCCGATACGCAGTATTTT.

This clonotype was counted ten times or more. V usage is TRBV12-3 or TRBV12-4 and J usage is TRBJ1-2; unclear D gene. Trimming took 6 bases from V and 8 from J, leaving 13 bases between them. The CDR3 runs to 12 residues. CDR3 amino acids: CASSPNLLGYTF. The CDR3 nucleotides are TGTGCCAGCAGCCCCAACCTTTTAGGCTACACCTTC.

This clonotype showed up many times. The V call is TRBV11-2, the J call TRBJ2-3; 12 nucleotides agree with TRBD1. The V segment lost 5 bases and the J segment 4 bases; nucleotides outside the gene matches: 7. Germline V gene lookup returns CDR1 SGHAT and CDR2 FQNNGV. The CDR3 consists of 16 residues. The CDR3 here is CASSGNRDRGPDTQYF. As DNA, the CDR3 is TGTGCCAGCAGCGGGAACCGGGACAGGGGGCCAGATACGCAGTATTTT.